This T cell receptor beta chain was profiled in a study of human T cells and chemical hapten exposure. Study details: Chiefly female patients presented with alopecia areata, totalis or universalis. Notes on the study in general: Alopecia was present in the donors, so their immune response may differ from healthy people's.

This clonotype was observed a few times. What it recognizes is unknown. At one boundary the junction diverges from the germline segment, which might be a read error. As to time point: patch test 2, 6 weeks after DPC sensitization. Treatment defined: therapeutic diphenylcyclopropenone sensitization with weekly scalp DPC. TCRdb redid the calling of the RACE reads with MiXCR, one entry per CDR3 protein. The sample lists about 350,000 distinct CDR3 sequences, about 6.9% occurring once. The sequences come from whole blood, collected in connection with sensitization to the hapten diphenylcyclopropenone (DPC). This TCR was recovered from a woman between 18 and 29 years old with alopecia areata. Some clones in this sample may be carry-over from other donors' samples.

In nucleotides, the CDR3 is TGCGCCAGCAGCCAAGAACGGGACAGGGTTTTGATCTTC. Protein: CASSQERDRVLIF. The chain uses TRBV4-1 and TRBJ2-1; 9 positions agree with TRBD1. The CDR3 extends over 13 amino acids. Looked up from germline, CDR1 is MGHRA and CDR2 is YSYEKL.